What follows is one T cell receptor (beta chain) and its context. The CDR3 is made up of 16 amino acids. The junction had 7 bases not matched to a gene; V was cut back by 0 bases and J by 7 bases. Germline CDR1 is LGHNA and CDR2 is YSLEER. This specimen belongs to a study of blood T cell repertoires in COVID-19. TCRdb's table, derived via immunoSEQ multiplex PCR, lists solely in-frame clones and lacks some. The sample has 200,000 to 300,000 clones; approximately 89% are singletons. The TCR was taken from a man in his forties who had recovered from COVID-19. Sequenced sample: peripheral blood. The chain employs TRBV4-3 and TRBJ2-7; TRBD1 aligns across 12 bases. CDR3 DNA sequence: TGCGCCAGCAGCCAAGATATGGGACAGGGGGCGCGGGAGCAGTACTTC. This translates into CASSQDMGQGAREQYF.